One and the same sample provided the 18 T cell receptor beta chains below, sequenced in a study of T cell clones after liver transplantation. The protocol was immunoSEQ multiplex PCR, while the TCRdb copy is restricted to in-frame clones and leaves out a portion. Of under 90,000 clones detected, 80% appear once; the ten largest clones hold 0.55% to 0.75%. Source: CD4+ T cells from blood, taken before liver transplant. These receptors all come from a human donor who received a liver transplant.

V and J are TRBV6-7 and TRBJ2-1, with D hard to call. TRBV6-7 is an open reading frame whose function is uncertain. The V end was cut by 3 bases, the J end by 12 bases, with 9 bases between. CDR3 length equals 11 residues. CDR3: CASSYVKLQFF. The CDR3, as DNA: TGTGCCAGCAGTTATGTAAAGTTGCAGTTCTTC.

The V gene is TRBV29-1, the J gene TRBJ1-1; D is uncertain. This CDR3 contains 11 residues. V lost 3 bases and J 9 bases, leaving 11 bases between the germline ends. Germline values: CDR1 SQVTM, CDR2 ANQGSEA. In DNA form, the CDR3 reads TGCAGCGTTGACGTGGATGATAAAGCTTTCTTT. This gives the protein CSVDVDDKAFF.

The V and J genes are TRBV28 and TRBJ1-2, with a possible D match to TRBD1 (5 bases). The length of the CDR3 is 16 residues. The V gene's germline CDR1 is MDHEN and CDR2 SYDVKM. The germline V and J ends were trimmed by 3 bases and 4 bases, with 18 bases remaining between them. CDR3 DNA sequence: TGTGCCAGCAGTTTCCCGCCGGGACTTTCTACCTATGGCTACACCTTC. It specifies CASSFPPGLSTYGYTF.

The chain has TRBV2 and TRBJ2-1, with 8 nucleotides matching TRBD1. The CDR3 runs to 14 residues. With 7 bases clipped from V and 7 bases from J, the junction kept 9 bases outside the gene matches. Germline values: CDR1 SNHLY, CDR2 FYNNEI. The CDR3 spells CASTSGQGANEQFF. The DNA for the CDR3 is TGTGCCAGCACCTCGGGTCAGGGGGCAAATGAGCAGTTCTTC.

V is TRBV5-1 and J is TRBJ2-7, with 10 nucleotides matching TRBD1. CDR3 length: 13 amino acids. Germline V CDR1 and CDR2: SGHRS, YFSETQ. V was clipped by 5 bases and J by 4 bases; unmatched bases: 3. CDR3 bases: TGCGCCAGCAGAAGGGACAGGGGTTACGAGCAGTACTTC. Encoded protein: CASRRDRGYEQYF.

This clone came up a few times. The rearrangement joins TRBV19 to TRBJ1-3; D gene unclear. The CDR3 loop spans 18 amino acids. The germline CDR1 and CDR2 sequences are LNHDA and SQIVND (reference sequence). With 7 bases removed from V and 0 bases from J, the gap between germline ends came to 22 bases. The chain's CDR3 is CASTTITPAKNSGNTIYF. In DNA, the CDR3 is TGTGCCAGTACTACCATAACTCCTGCCAAAAACTCTGGAAACACCATATATTTT. Looking up the rest from reference TRBV19 and TRBJ1-3 gives the full variable domain: DGGITQSPKYLFRKEGQNVTLSCEQNLNHDAMYWYRQDPGQGLRLIYYSQIVNDFQKGDIAEGYSVSREKKESFPLTVTSAQKNPTAFYLCASTTITPAKNSGNTIYFGEGSWLTVV.

The chain links TRBV6-5 to TRBJ2-7; D perhaps matches TRBD2 (5 bases). The V end lost 3 bases, the J end lost 3 bases, and 12 bases lay between the germline ends. The CDR3 length is 14 residues. Germline CDR1 and CDR2: MNHEY and SVGAGI. CDR3: CASSYGPGGYEQYF. As DNA, the CDR3 is TGTGCCAGCAGTTATGGCCCAGGAGGCTACGAGCAGTACTTC.

The J gene is TRBJ1-5, the V gene TRBV6-1; a weak D match, TRBD1 (5 bases). Deletions cut 3 bases from V and 5 bases from J, with 14 bases between. The CDR3 is 15 amino acids. CDR1 is MNHNS and CDR2 is SASEGT in the germline V gene. CDR3 DNA: TGTGCCAGCAGTGAGTTTGTGGGGGGTGATCAGCCCCAGCATTTT. It specifies CASSEFVGGDQPQHF.

The chain uses TRBV7-8 and TRBJ1-1; the D gene is possibly TRBD1 (6 bases). Germline V gene sequence: CDR1 SGHVS, CDR2 FQNEAQ. This CDR3 has 15 amino acids. The germline V and J ends were trimmed by 5 bases and 5 bases, with 18 bases remaining between them. The CDR3 reads CASSRGVVRGTEAFF. DNA for the CDR3: TGTGCCAGCAGCCGTGGGGTAGTGAGGGGGACTGAAGCTTTCTTT.

This chain joins TRBV15 and TRBJ1-5, with 10 bases lining up with TRBD1. This CDR3 has 19 residues. The germline CDR1 and CDR2 sequences are LNHNV and YYDKDF (reference sequence). The V segment lost 5 bases and the J segment 2 bases; nucleotides outside the gene matches: 15. CDR3 sequence reads: CATSSLPGQGSAGNQPQHF. The DNA of the CDR3 is TGTGCCACCAGCTCATTACCGGGACAGGGGTCGGCGGGCAATCAGCCCCAGCATTTT.

The rearrangement uses TRBV6-1 and TRBJ2-2; no clear D gene. Germline V gene lookup returns CDR1 MNHNS and CDR2 SASEGT. Trimming cost V 5 bases and J 6 bases, with 13 bases left between them. This CDR3 region has 14 residues. In nucleotides, the CDR3 is TGTGCCAGCAGTTCTACGACTGGCTCCGGGGAGCTGTTTTTT. Protein sequence: CASSSTTGSGELFF.

This chain connects TRBV4-3 to TRBJ1-4; D gene uncertain. From germline, CDR1 is LGHNA and CDR2 YSLEER. The CDR3 is 13 residues long. The germline V and J ends were trimmed by 3 bases and 8 bases, with 10 bases remaining between them. Here the CDR3 reads CASSQHLWEKLFF. For the CDR3, the DNA is TGCGCCAGCAGCCAGCACCTCTGGGAAAAACTGTTTTTT.

This chain joins TRBV7-6 and TRBJ2-6; 7 nucleotides line up with TRBD2. This CDR3 has 16 residues. After removal of 5 bases from V and 0 bases from J, the junction contained 4 bases not matched to a gene. CDR1 is SGHVS, CDR2 FNYEAQ, per germline. The CDR3 loop reads CASSRQRGSGANVLTF. CDR3 nucleotides: TGTGCCAGCAGCCGACAGCGGGGCTCTGGGGCCAACGTCCTGACTTTC.

The genes are TRBV5-1 and TRBJ2-1; D may be TRBD2 (6 bases). The CDR3 is made up of 16 amino acids. Deletions cut 6 bases from V and 8 bases from J, with 24 bases between. Germline V gives CDR1 SGHRS, CDR2 YFSETQ. This CDR3 is CASTRALDGGRHEQFF. The CDR3 DNA sequence: TGCGCCAGCACGAGGGCCTTGGATGGGGGGAGGCATGAGCAGTTCTTC.

This clone was counted once. V gene TRBV25-1 combines with J gene TRBJ2-1; 10 positions match TRBD2. The CDR3 sequence is 16 residues long. The V gene end was trimmed by 6 bases and the J gene end by 1 base; junction bases not matched to a gene: 6. Germline lookup yields CDR1 MGHDK and CDR2 SYGVNS. CDR3 DNA: TGTGCCAGCAGCCCTAGCGGGAGCCGTTCCTACAATGAGCAGTTCTTC. This gives the protein CASSPSGSRSYNEQFF.

The chain combines TRBV18 with TRBJ1-2; D may be TRBD1 (6 bases). The germline CDR1 and CDR2 sequences are KGHSH and LQKENI. Trimming took off 5 bases at V and 1 base at J, with 17 bases between the two ends. CDR3 length: 16 amino acids. CDR3 in amino acids: CASSALSQGNNYGYTF. Written as DNA, the CDR3 is TGTGCCAGCTCAGCTCTTTCACAGGGTAATAACTATGGCTACACCTTC.

The V call is TRBV7-8, the J call TRBJ1-3, with 9 positions matching TRBD1. The CDR3 is 15 amino acids. Germline CDR1 and CDR2: SGHVS and FQNEAQ. V lost 4 bases and J lost 2; bases outside the gene matches: 3. The CDR3 DNA follows: TGTGCCAGCAGCTCCCGGGACAGGGCTGGAAACACCATATATTTT. Protein product: CASSSRDRAGNTIYF.

V is TRBV4-1 and J is TRBJ1-5; D gene ambiguous. The CDR3 is made up of 14 amino acids. CDR1 is MGHRA and CDR2 is YSYEKL in the germline V gene. V shed 4 bases and J shed 3 bases, with 10 bases lying between them. In nucleotides, the CDR3 is TGCGCCAGCAGCCTCCTAAGTTCCAATCAGCCCCAGCATTTT. Translating gives CASSLLSSNQPQHF.